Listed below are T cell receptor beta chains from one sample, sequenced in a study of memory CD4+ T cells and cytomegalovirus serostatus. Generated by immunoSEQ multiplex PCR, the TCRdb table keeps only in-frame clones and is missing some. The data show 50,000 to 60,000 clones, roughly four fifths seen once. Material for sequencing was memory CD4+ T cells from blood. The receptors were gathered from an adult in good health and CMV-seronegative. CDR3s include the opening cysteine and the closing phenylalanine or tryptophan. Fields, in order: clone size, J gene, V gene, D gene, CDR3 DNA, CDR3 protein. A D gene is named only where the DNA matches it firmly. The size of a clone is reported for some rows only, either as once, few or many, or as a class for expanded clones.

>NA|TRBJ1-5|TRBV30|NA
TGTGCCTGGAGTGAGACAGGCAATCAGCCCCAGCATTTT
CAWSETGNQPQHF
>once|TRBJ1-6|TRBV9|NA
TGTGCCAGCACCCACGACCTAAACGATAATTCACCCCTCCACTTT
CASTHDLNDNSPLHF
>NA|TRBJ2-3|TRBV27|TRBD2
TGTGCCAGCAAAGTTAGCGGGGGGACAGATACGCAGTATTTT
CASKVSGGTDTQYF
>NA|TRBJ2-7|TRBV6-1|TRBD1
TGTGCCAGCTGCCAGGGAGGGACAGGGCAGTACGAGCAGTACTTC
CASCQGGTGQYEQYF
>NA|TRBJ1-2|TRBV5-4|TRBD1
TGTGCCAGCAGCCCCCGGGACAGGGAGGGTGGCTACACCTTC
CASSPRDREGGYTF
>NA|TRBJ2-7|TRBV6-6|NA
TGTGCCAGCAGTTACTCGGCAGGGGTAACCTACGAGCAGTACTTC
CASSYSAGVTYEQYF
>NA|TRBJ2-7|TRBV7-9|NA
TGTGCCAGCAGCTTAATGGGTTCCGACGAGCAGTACTTC
CASSLMGSDEQYF
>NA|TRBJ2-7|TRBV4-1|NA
TGCGCCAGCAGACCGTTTGAGCGCGGGGCGTCCTACGAGCAGTACTTC
CASRPFERGASYEQYF
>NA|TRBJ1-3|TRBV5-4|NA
TGTGCCAGCAGCTTGGAAGGTCTCGGAAACACCATATATTTT
CASSLEGLGNTIYF
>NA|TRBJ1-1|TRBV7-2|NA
TGTGCCAGCAGCTTATGGGGCGCGAACACTGAAGCTTTCTTT
CASSLWGANTEAFF
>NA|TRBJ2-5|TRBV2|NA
TGTGCCAGCAGTGTAGGGTTAGAGACCCAGTACTTC
CASSVGLETQYF
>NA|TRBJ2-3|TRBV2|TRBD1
TGTGCCAGCAGTCCCGGGACAGGGACAGATACGCAGTATTTT
CASSPGTGTDTQYF
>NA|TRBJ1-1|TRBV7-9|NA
TGTGCCAGCTCCGTGTCGGTAGGGACTGAAGCTTTCTTT
CASSVSVGTEAFF
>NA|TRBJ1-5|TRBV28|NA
TGTGCCAGCAGGGGGAACGAGGGGAGCAATCAGCCCCAGCATTTT
CASRGNEGSNQPQHF
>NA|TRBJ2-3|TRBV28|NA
TGTGCCAGCAGTTTTTCCCTAACAGATACGCAGTATTTT
CASSFSLTDTQYF
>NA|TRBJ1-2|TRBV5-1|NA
TGCGCCAGCAGCTTGGCCGGGGGTCTTAGCTATGGCTACACCTTC
CASSLAGGLSYGYTF
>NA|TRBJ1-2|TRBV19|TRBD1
TGTGCCAGTATCCGGGACAGGGACTATGGCTACACCTTC
CASIRDRDYGYTF
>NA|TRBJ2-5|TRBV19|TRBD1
TGTGCCAGTAGTACCAGGACAGGGAGAGAGACCCAGTACTTC
CASSTRTGRETQYF
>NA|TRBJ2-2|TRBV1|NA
TGCACCAGCAGCCAAGCCTCCCGGTCCACCGGGGAGCTGTTTTTT
CTSSQASRSTGELFF
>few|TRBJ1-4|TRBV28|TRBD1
TGTGCCAGCAGAGTACAGGGGGCTAAGGGTGAAAAACTGTTTTTT
CASRVQGAKGEKLFF
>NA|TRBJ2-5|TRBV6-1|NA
TGTGCCAGCAGTGTGGACCATCAAGAGACCCAGTACTTC
CASSVDHQETQYF
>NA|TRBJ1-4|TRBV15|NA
TGTGCCACCAGGGCGGGCCATCTTAATGAAAAACTGTTTTTT
CATRAGHLNEKLFF
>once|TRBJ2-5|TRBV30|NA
TGTGCCTGGAGTCCCGGGACCACGCAAGAGACCCAGTACTTC
CAWSPGTTQETQYF
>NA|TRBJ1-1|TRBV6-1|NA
TGTGCCAGCAGTTTAGGAGGGGGACACACTGAAGCTTTCTTT
CASSLGGGHTEAFF
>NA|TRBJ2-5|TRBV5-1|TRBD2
TGCGCCAGCAGTCCTCACCCGGGACTAGCGGGGGTGTACCAAGAGACCCAGTACTTC
CASSPHPGLAGVYQETQYF
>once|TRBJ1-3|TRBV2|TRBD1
TGTGCCAGCAGTGAACAGACAGGGAGGTTGTCTGGAAACACCATATATTTT
CASSEQTGRLSGNTIYF
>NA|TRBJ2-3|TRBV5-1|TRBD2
TGCGCCAGCAGCAGGACCGGGACTAGCCTTGATACGCAGTATTTT
CASSRTGTSLDTQYF
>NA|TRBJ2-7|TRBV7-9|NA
TGTGCCAGCAGCCTGAGTGGAACCCACGAGCAGTACTTC
CASSLSGTHEQYF
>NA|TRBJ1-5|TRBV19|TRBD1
TGTGCCAGTACTGGGACAGGGGGCTCACAGCCCCAGCATTTT
CASTGTGGSQPQHF
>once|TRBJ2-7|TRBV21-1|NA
TGTGCCAGCAGCAAAGCGCTGGCGGAACCTTTTTACGAGCAGTACTTC
CASSKALAEPFYEQYF
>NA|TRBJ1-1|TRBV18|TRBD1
TGTGCCAGCTCACGGACAGGAACGAACACTGAAGCTTTCTTT
CASSRTGTNTEAFF
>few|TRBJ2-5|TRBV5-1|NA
TGCGCCAGCAGCTTGGGGGCGGGGGAGACCCAGTACTTC
CASSLGAGETQYF
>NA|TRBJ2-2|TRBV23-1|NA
TGCGCCAGCAGTCAATCTTCCCCAGGGCGTACCGGGGAGCTGTTTTTT
CASSQSSPGRTGELFF
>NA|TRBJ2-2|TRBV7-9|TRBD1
TGTGCCAGCAGCCCCCGGACAGGGGGGTTCACCGGGGAGCTGTTTTTT
CASSPRTGGFTGELFF
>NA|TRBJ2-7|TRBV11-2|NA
TGTGCCAGCAGCTTGTATTCTGGTCGGGGCGAGCAGTACTTC
CASSLYSGRGEQYF
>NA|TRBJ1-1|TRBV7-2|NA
TGTGCCAGCAGCTCCGGGAGCAGGGGCGCTTTCCCTGAAGCTTTCTTT
CASSSGSRGAFPEAFF
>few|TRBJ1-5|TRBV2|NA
TGTGCCAGCAGCCCCCGGGGAGGGAGCAATCAGCCCCAGCATTTT
CASSPRGGSNQPQHF
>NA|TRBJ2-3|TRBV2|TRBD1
TGTGCCAGCAGGCCCGACAGGGCTGGGACAGATACGCAGTATTTT
CASRPDRAGTDTQYF
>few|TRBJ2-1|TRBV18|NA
TGTGCCAGCTCACCCGGGACTCACAATGAGCAGTTCTTC
CASSPGTHNEQFF
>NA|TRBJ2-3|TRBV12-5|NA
TGTGCTAGTGTTAGGGGCGAACCCCGTGATACGCAGTATTTT
CASVRGEPRDTQYF